These T cell receptor beta chains were read from a single sample in a study of blood T cell repertoires in COVID-19. Profiled with immunoSEQ multiplex PCR; TCRdb holds only in-frame clones, not every one. This table has approximately 340,000 clones, about 83% appearing once. Sequencing input: peripheral blood. The receptor set was obtained from a man aged 25-40 years with active or convalescent COVID-19. The CDR3 runs from the conserved cysteine through the conserved F or W. D genes are given only for firm matches. Expanded clones are given a class, and other clones once, few, many or no size at all.

J | size | V | D | DNA | CDR3
TRBJ1-1 | . | TRBV5-4 | . | TGTGCCAGCAGCTACGACAGTGACACTGAAGCTTTCTTT | CASSYDSDTEAFF
TRBJ1-1 | . | TRBV29-1 | . | TGCAGCGTTGACAGGGGAACTGAAGCTTTCTTT | CSVDRGTEAFF
TRBJ2-1 | . | TRBV5-4 | TRBD1 | TGTGCCAGCAGCCTACAGGGGGCTGAGCAGTTCTTC | CASSLQGAEQFF
TRBJ2-7 | . | TRBV2 | . | TGTGCCAGCAGTGATAGCCCCCAGATCGAGCAGTACTTC | CASSDSPQIEQYF
TRBJ2-3 | . | TRBV18 | . | TGTGCCAGCTCAATAGAGGCAGATACGCAGTATTTT | CASSIEADTQYF
TRBJ1-1 | . | TRBV5-1 | . | TGCGCCAGCAGCCCACAGGAACCCAGCACTGAAGCTTTCTTT | CASSPQEPSTEAFF
TRBJ2-7 | . | TRBV11-2 | . | TGTGCCAGCAGCTCCCGGGCGGGGAGCTCCTACGAGCAGTACTTC | CASSSRAGSSYEQYF
TRBJ2-7 | once | TRBV19 | TRBD2 | TGTGCCAGTAGTCGGACTAGCGACGAGCAGTACTTC | CASSRTSDEQYF
TRBJ2-3 | . | TRBV5-6 | TRBD1 | TGTGCCAGCAGCTTGATGGGACAGGGTCGTCCAGATACGCAGTATTTT | CASSLMGQGRPDTQYF
TRBJ1-1 | . | TRBV6-5 | . | TGTGCCAGCAGTTACTCGAGGAGGGGAAGCACTGAAGCTTTCTTT | CASSYSRRGSTEAFF
TRBJ1-2 | . | TRBV6-6 | . | TGTGCCAGCAGCTGGGACCTCAGGGGAGGCTACACCTTC | CASSWDLRGGYTF
TRBJ2-3 | . | TRBV19 | . | TGTGCCAGTAGTATACGTCGGACTTTTAGCACAGATACGCAGTATTTT | CASSIRRTFSTDTQYF
TRBJ2-1 | . | TRBV5-1 | TRBD2 | TGCGCCAGCAGCTTGGAGGCTAGCGGGAGTGGGGAGCAGTTCTTC | CASSLEASGSGEQFF
TRBJ1-2 | few | TRBV11-2 | . | TGTGCCAGCAGCCCCTTAAAAGGGACTGCACACTATGGCTACACCTTC | CASSPLKGTAHYGYTF
TRBJ2-3 | . | TRBV11-2 | TRBD1 | TGTGCCAGCAGCCCGATAGGAGGACAGGGGGCAGATACGCAGTATTTT | CASSPIGGQGADTQYF
TRBJ1-3 | . | TRBV19 | TRBD1 | TGTGCCACGGACCGGGACAGGGGTTCGAGATCCGGAAACACCATATATTTT | CATDRDRGSRSGNTIYF
TRBJ1-5 | few | TRBV10-3 | . | TGTGCCATCAGTCCCAGTAATCGGCCCCAGCATTTT | CAISPSNRPQHF
TRBJ2-2 | . | TRBV5-1 | . | TGCGCCAGCAGCTTCGGGAAGCAACTCGTCACCGGGGAGCTGTTTTTT | CASSFGKQLVTGELFF
TRBJ1-6 | few | TRBV2 | TRBD1 | TGTGCCAGCAGCGGACAGGGCCTTAATTCACCCCTCCACTTT | CASSGQGLNSPLHF
TRBJ1-1 | . | TRBV19 | TRBD1 | TGTGCCAGTAGTACCCCGAGGACAGGGGGCACTGAAGCTTTCTTT | CASSTPRTGGTEAFF
TRBJ1-1 | . | TRBV3-1/TRBV3-2 | . | TGTGCCAGCAGCCAAACAGGGCCCACATTGAACACTGAAGCTTTCTTT | CASSQTGPTLNTEAFF
TRBJ2-1 | . | TRBV18 | . | TGTGCCAGCTCACCTCTCGGGACTCACAATGAGCAGTTCTTC | CASSPLGTHNEQFF
TRBJ1-2 | . | TRBV21-1 | . | TGTGCCAGCTCAGGGGGTGTTAACTATGGCTACACCTTC | CASSGGVNYGYTF
TRBJ1-2 | . | TRBV14 | . | TGTGCCAGCAGCACAACAGGGCAGGGGAATAACTATGGCTACACCTTC | CASSTTGQGNNYGYTF
TRBJ2-7 | . | TRBV27 | . | TGTGCCAGCAGTTTTAGCGAGGGCTCCTACGAGCAGTACTTC | CASSFSEGSYEQYF
TRBJ2-5 | . | TRBV5-4 | . | TGTGCCAGCAGCTTGGACAGGAAAGAGACCCAGTACTTC | CASSLDRKETQYF
TRBJ2-7 | . | TRBV5-4 | TRBD2 | TGTGCCAGCAGCCGGGCGGGACTAGCGGAGGTCGAGCAGTACTTC | CASSRAGLAEVEQYF
TRBJ2-5 | . | TRBV30 | . | TGTGCCTGGAGTCCGGCAGAGCGGCCCCAGTACTTC | CAWSPAERPQYF
TRBJ1-3 | . | TRBV19 | . | TGTGCCAGTAGTATTTGGGGGGCTGGAAACACCATATATTTT | CASSIWGAGNTIYF
TRBJ2-2 | . | TRBV2 | TRBD2 | TGTGCCAGCGGGGGGGTCGGAGAAACCGGGGAGCTGTTTTTT | CASGGVGETGELFF
TRBJ1-5 | . | TRBV30 | . | TGTGCCTGGAGTCTAGCCTTTAATCAGCCCCAGCATTTT | CAWSLAFNQPQHF
TRBJ2-2 | . | TRBV5-1 | . | TGCGCCAGCAGCCCCGGGGGAGTATGGGCCGGGGAGCTGTTTTTT | CASSPGGVWAGELFF
TRBJ2-1 | . | TRBV7-2 | TRBD1 | TGTGCCAGCAGCTTAGAACCCGGGACAGGATTTCTCTACAATGAGCAGTTCTTC | CASSLEPGTGFLYNEQFF
TRBJ2-2 | . | TRBV6-5 | . | TGTGCCAGCTCCGGGGAGGCCGGGGAGCTGTTTTTT | CASSGEAGELFF
TRBJ2-1 | once | TRBV28 | TRBD2 | TGTGCCAGCAGTGGAAGTAGCGGGACTTACAATGAGCAGTTCTTC | CASSGSSGTYNEQFF
TRBJ2-2 | . | TRBV10-3 | . | TGTGCCATCAGTGAGTCGTCTACGGGAAGAACCGGGGAGCTGTTTTTT | CAISESSTGRTGELFF
TRBJ2-5 | . | TRBV7-8 | TRBD1 | TGTGCCAGCAGCTGGACAGGCGAGTATATCGAAGAGACCCAGTACTTC | CASSWTGEYIEETQYF
TRBJ1-3 | few | TRBV5-1 | TRBD1 | TGCGCCAGCAGCCCGGCGGGGACAGGGGGCGGAAACACCATATATTTT | CASSPAGTGGGNTIYF
TRBJ1-1 | . | TRBV7-2 | TRBD1 | TGTGCCAGCAGCTTCCGGGACAGGGGCACTGAAGCTTTCTTT | CASSFRDRGTEAFF
TRBJ2-2 | few | TRBV2 | TRBD1 | TGTGCCAGCAGTGTTGGACAGGGGGGACCCACCGGGGAGCTGTTTTTT | CASSVGQGGPTGELFF
TRBJ2-5 | once | TRBV21-1 | . | TGTGCCAGCAGCCCAACCCGGGGGGCTGGGGAGACCCAGTACTTC | CASSPTRGAGETQYF
TRBJ1-5 | . | TRBV27 | . | TGTGCCAGCAGTTATAGCAGGGGCAATCAGCCCCAGCATTTT | CASSYSRGNQPQHF